The 11 T cell receptor beta chains below come from one sample, sequenced in a study of persistence of HIV-infected CD4 T cells. Nonspecific anti-CD3/anti-CD28 bead stimulation represents the broad CD4+ T cell repertoire. Sorting selected CD4+ T cells upregulating both CD40 ligand and CD69. Their target antigens are unknown. The libraries were made with immunoSEQ version 4 in survey mode. Assay: immunoSEQ multiplex PCR; the TCRdb copy retains only in-frame clones and omits some. The sample holds some 45,000 clones; about 88% are singletons and the top ten take more than 0.4%. Sequenced material: CD4+ T cells sorted from PBMCs after 18-hour stimulation, taken from a patient who received antiretroviral therapy. These receptors originate from an adult woman with HIV who was CMV-seropositive.

The rearrangement uses TRBV9 and TRBJ2-7; a weak D match, TRBD2 (5 bases). Per germline, CDR1 SGDLS and CDR2 YYNGEE. Trimming stripped 4 bases from V and 3 bases from J, with 14 bases between. The CDR3 has 14 amino acids. The CDR3 DNA reads TGTGCCAGCAGCCCCCGGACTGAAAACTACGAGCAGTACTTC. It yields the protein CASSPRTENYEQYF.

CDR3 sequence: CSVDSTSGHGYTF. The CDR3 DNA follows: TGCAGCGTTGATTCGACCTCCGGGCATGGCTACACCTTC. J is TRBJ1-2 and V is TRBV29-1, with D uncertain. CDR3 length: 13 amino acids. V was cut by 3 bases and J by 6 bases, with 14 bases left in between. Germline V gene sequence: CDR1 SQVTM, CDR2 ANQGSEA.

This sequence joins TRBV9 and TRBJ2-2; D ambiguous. V was trimmed by 0 bases and J by 9 bases, leaving 15 bases between them. The CDR3 has 15 amino acids. CDR1 is SGDLS and CDR2 is YYNGEE in the germline V gene. CDR3 sequence reads: CASSVESNPQWELFF. The CDR3 DNA reads TGTGCCAGCAGCGTAGAGTCCAACCCCCAGTGGGAGCTGTTTTTT.

The rearrangement joins TRBV2 to TRBJ2-2; D perhaps matches TRBD1 (6 bases). Deletions cut 6 bases from V and 3 bases from J, with 14 bases between. Germline CDR1 reads SNHLY; CDR2 reads FYNNEI. This CDR3 comprises 15 residues. The CDR3 is CASRRLDSYTGELFF. The DNA for the CDR3 is TGTGCCAGCAGGCGCCTGGACAGCTACACCGGGGAGCTGTTTTTT.

For the CDR3, the DNA is TGTGCCAGCACCCCAGGGGGGAGGGGGCGCCGAACCGGGGAGCTGTTTTTT. Its translation is CASTPGGRGRRTGELFF. J is TRBJ2-2 and V is TRBV2; D possibly uses TRBD1 or TRBD2 (7 bases each). Trimming took off 7 bases at V and 5 bases at J, with 23 bases between the two ends. Per the germline V gene, CDR1 is SNHLY and CDR2 is FYNNEI. The CDR3 is 17 amino acids.

This chain uses TRBV3-1 (or the pseudogene TRBV3-2) with TRBJ1-1; 8 bases map to TRBD1. The CDR3 extends over 15 amino acids. Germline V CDR1 and CDR2: LGHDT, YNNKEL (reference sequence). The junction had 9 bases not matched to a gene; V was cut back by 2 bases and J by 7 bases. This chain's CDR3 is CASSQSHQGASEAFF. CDR3 DNA sequence: TGTGCCAGCAGCCAAAGTCACCAGGGGGCAAGTGAAGCTTTCTTT.

The V and J genes are TRBV7-3 and TRBJ2-1; 7 bases map to TRBD1. The CDR3 totals 13 residues. Germline CDR1 reads SGHTA; CDR2 reads FQGTGA. J was trimmed by 9 bases and V by 5 bases; bases with no gene match: 7. Here the CDR3 DNA reads TGTGCCAGCAGCCCGGACAGGTCTGCTGAGCAGTTCTTC. This encodes CASSPDRSAEQFF.

The J gene is TRBJ1-1, the V gene TRBV3-1 (or the pseudogene TRBV3-2), with 10 bases lining up with TRBD1. Per the germline V gene, CDR1 is LGHDT and CDR2 is YNNKEL (reference sequence). There are 15 residues in the CDR3. The trim removed 3 bases at V and 7 bases at J, leaving 8 bases unmatched. The CDR3 bases are TGTGCCAGCAGCCAGGCCGACAGGGGGCCGGTTGAAGCTTTCTTT. Amino acids: CASSQADRGPVEAFF.

V and J are TRBV18 and TRBJ1-1, with 7 bases aligning to TRBD1. Unmatched junction bases numbered 9, after V lost 8 bases and J lost 3 bases. The germline CDR1 and CDR2 sequences are KGHSH and LQKENI. This CDR3 spans 14 amino acids. CDR3 region: CASTRTGEHTEAFF. CDR3 coding DNA: TGTGCCAGCACCCGGACAGGAGAACACACTGAAGCTTTCTTT.

In this sample, this clone turned up once. The chain carries TRBV5-1 and TRBJ1-2, with 12 bases fitting TRBD1. Trimming at V came to 0 bases and at J to 2 bases, leaving 8 bases not matched to a gene. Germline lookup yields CDR1 SGHRS and CDR2 YFSETQ. The CDR3 consists of 18 residues. CDR3 loop: CASSLGGTGGADNYGYTF. The DNA of the CDR3 is TGCGCCAGCAGCTTGGGAGGGACAGGGGGCGCGGACAACTATGGCTACACCTTC.

This chain connects TRBV6-5 to TRBJ2-1, with 8 bases lining up with TRBD1. Unmatched junction bases numbered 3, after V lost 6 bases and J lost 5 bases. The CDR3 has 13 residues. Per germline, CDR1 MNHEY and CDR2 SVGAGI. The CDR3 nucleotides are TGTGCCAGCAGAAGGACAGGGCACAATGAGCAGTTCTTC. Protein: CASRRTGHNEQFF.